The 19 T cell receptor beta chains below all came from one sample that was sequenced in a study of blood T cell repertoires in COVID-19. The table came from immunoSEQ multiplex PCR; TCRdb's copy has only in-frame clones and leaves some out. This sample has about 300,000 clones, with approximately 91% found just once. Sequenced material: peripheral blood. The receptors here all came from a woman in her twenties or thirties with COVID-19, enrolled during active disease.

V and J are TRBV10-2 and TRBJ1-1; no reliable D call. The ends were cut back, 6 bases at V and 4 bases at J, with 18 bases in the middle. CDR1 and CDR2 (germline): WSHSY, SAAADI. CDR3 size: 15 residues. CDR3 region: CASRGVPGFGTEAFF. CDR3 sequence (DNA): TGCGCCAGCAGAGGAGTCCCCGGGTTTGGCACTGAAGCTTTCTTT.

The chain combines TRBV24-1 with TRBJ2-2; D is possibly TRBD1 (6 bases). CDR3 length: 13 amino acids. Trimming stripped 3 bases from V and 7 bases from J, with 8 bases between. The germline V gene has CDR1 KGHDR and CDR2 SFDVKD. CDR3 amino acids: CATSDTGNGELFF. The DNA for the CDR3 is TGTGCCACCAGTGATACAGGGAACGGGGAGCTGTTTTTT.

The chain joins TRBV7-3 to TRBJ2-3; the match to TRBD2 covers 7 bases. V gave up 5 bases and J gave up 4 bases; unmatched junction bases: 6. The CDR3 has 14 residues. Germline-derived CDR1 and CDR2 are SGHTA and FQGTGA. The CDR3 nucleotides are TGTGCCAGCAGCCCGGGGACTACTTCAGATACGCAGTATTTT. Residues: CASSPGTTSDTQYF.

In DNA form, the CDR3 reads TGTGCCACCAGTGACCCCCCGGACAGGGAAGTTTTGGAAAATGAGCAGTTCTTC. This translates into CATSDPPDREVLENEQFF. J is TRBJ2-1 and V is TRBV24-1; TRBD1 aligns across 8 bases. With 4 bases clipped from V and 7 bases from J, the junction kept 17 bases outside the gene matches. From germline, CDR1 is KGHDR and CDR2 SFDVKD. The length of the CDR3 is 18 residues.

The chain recombines TRBV11-1 with TRBJ1-1; 12 bases are shared with TRBD1. V lost 4 bases, J lost 6 bases, and 3 bases stayed unmatched. The CDR3 loop spans 14 amino acids. Germline V gives CDR1 SGHAT, CDR2 FQDESV (reference sequence). The CDR3 nucleotides read TGTGCCAGCAGCTCGGGACAGGGGGCCCCTGAAGCTTTCTTT. Protein: CASSSGQGAPEAFF.

This sequence joins TRBV7-9 and TRBJ2-5; 13 bases are a match to TRBD2. V dropped 3 bases and J dropped 3; count of bases not matched to a gene: 4. The CDR3 is 16 amino acids. The germline V gene has CDR1 SEHNR and CDR2 FQNEAQ (reference sequence). CDR3 sequence: CASSFGTSGAKETQYF. CDR3 sequence (DNA): TGTGCCAGCAGCTTCGGGACTAGCGGGGCTAAAGAGACCCAGTACTTC.

V gene TRBV6-5 combines with J gene TRBJ2-7, with D perhaps TRBD2 (5 bases). This CDR3 spans 13 amino acids. V gave up 8 bases and J gave up 0 bases, with 11 bases separating them. CDR1 and CDR2 from the germline V gene are MNHEY and SVGAGI. DNA for the CDR3: TGTGCCAGCGACCCGACTACCTCCTACGAGCAGTACTTC. It is translated as CASDPTTSYEQYF.

The CDR3 region has the DNA TGTGCCAGCAGCTTCTGGACTAGCGGGATGGAGACCCAGTACTTC. Its translation is CASSFWTSGMETQYF. This sequence joins TRBV5-8 and TRBJ2-5; TRBD2 aligns across 12 bases. CDR1 SGHTS and CDR2 YDEGEE come from the germline V gene. Trimming at V came to 2 bases and at J to 5 bases, leaving 4 bases not matched to a gene. The CDR3 contains 15 residues.

The gene calls are TRBV9 and TRBJ2-1; 7 nucleotides agree with TRBD2. CDR3 size: 13 residues. V was clipped by 4 bases and J by 10 bases; unmatched bases: 8. Germline V gene sequence: CDR1 SGDLS, CDR2 YYNGEE. CDR3 bases: TGTGCCAGCAGCTCAGCCCGGGGGGAGGAGCAGTTCTTC. It encodes CASSSARGEEQFF.

The V call is TRBV30, the J call TRBJ2-7; TRBD2 agrees at 15 bases. J lost 3 bases, V lost 3 bases, and 15 bases had no gene match. The CDR3 is made up of 19 amino acids. The germline gives CDR1 GTSNPN, CDR2 SVGIG (reference sequence). The CDR3 bases are TGTGCCTGGAGGCCGGGACCGGGACTAGCGGGGGGACCCTTCTACGAGCAGTACTTC. It specifies CAWRPGPGLAGGPFYEQYF.

The chain has TRBV30 and TRBJ2-2; TRBD1 might be the D (5 bases). V lost 4 bases and J lost 2, with 11 bases in between. The CDR3 loop spans 14 amino acids. The germline V gene has CDR1 GTSNPN and CDR2 SVGIG (reference sequence). The DNA of the CDR3 is TGTGCCTGGACAGGGCAGTACAACACCGGGGAGCTGTTTTTT. Residues: CAWTGQYNTGELFF.

V usage is TRBV9 and J usage is TRBJ1-4; 12 bases line up with TRBD1. This CDR3 spans 17 amino acids. CDR1 SGDLS and CDR2 YYNGEE come from the germline V gene. J gave up 7 bases and V 3 bases, and 10 bases lay outside the gene matches. The CDR3: CASSAGTGGASGEKLFF. The CDR3 coding sequence is TGTGCCAGCAGCGCCGGGACAGGGGGCGCGTCGGGTGAAAAACTGTTTTTT. The full variable domain, with the rest looked up from reference TRBV9 and TRBJ1-4, is DSGVTQTPKHLITATGQRVTLRCSPRSGDLSVYWYQQSLDQGLQFLIQYYNGEERAKGNILERFSAQQFPDLHSELNLSSLELGDSALYFCASSAGTGGASGEKLFFGSGTQLSVL.

V gene TRBV19 combines with J gene TRBJ1-5, with D perhaps TRBD1 (6 bases). There are 16 residues in the CDR3. The V and J ends lost 3 bases and 3 bases respectively, with 15 bases between them. Germline V gives CDR1 LNHDA, CDR2 SQIVND (reference sequence). CDR3 coding DNA: TGTGCCAGTAGTATGGACAGTGGCTCTGTCAATCAGCCCCAGCATTTT. Its translation is CASSMDSGSVNQPQHF.

The CDR3: CASSLAYLAGEQFF. The CDR3 DNA is TGTGCCAGCAGCTTAGCGTACCTAGCGGGCGAGCAGTTCTTC. The J gene is TRBJ2-1, the V gene TRBV7-7, with 8 bases lining up with TRBD2. The germline V gene encodes CDR1 SSHAT and CDR2 FNYEAQ (reference sequence). CDR3 length equals 14 residues. V was clipped by 0 bases and J by 10 bases; unmatched bases: 5. The full variable domain, rest sourced from reference TRBV7-7 and TRBJ2-1, is GAGVSQSPRYKVTKRGQDVTLRCDPISSHATLYWYQQALGQGPEFLTYFNYEAQPDKSGLPSDRFSAERPEGSISTLTIQRTEQRDSAMYRCASSLAYLAGEQFFGPGTRLTVL.

The rearrangement uses TRBV7-8 and TRBJ2-7; 15 bases are a match to TRBD2. CDR1 and CDR2 (germline): SGHVS, FQNEAQ. CDR3 length equals 17 residues. V lost 5 bases to trimming and J lost 4 bases; unmatched junction nucleotides: 9. The CDR3 region is CASSPRTSGRAPYEQYF. CDR3 sequence (DNA): TGTGCCAGCAGCCCTAGGACTAGCGGGAGGGCCCCATACGAGCAGTACTTC. Filled out from reference TRBV7-8 and TRBJ2-7, the complete variable domain reads GAGVSQSPRYKVAKRGQDVALRCDPISGHVSLFWYQQALGQGPEFLTYFQNEAQLDKSGLPSDRFFAERPEGSVSTLKIQRTQQEDSAVYLCASSPRTSGRAPYEQYFGPGTRLTVT.

The chain uses TRBV18 and TRBJ1-4; D is unclear. The CDR3 extends over 19 amino acids. Germline V gene lookup returns CDR1 KGHSH and CDR2 LQKENI. Trimming stripped 6 bases from V and 1 base from J, with 24 bases between. CDR3 sequence reads: CASSRVGRNNRETNEKLFF. In DNA, the CDR3 is TGTGCCAGCTCCCGGGTAGGCAGAAACAATCGAGAAACTAATGAAAAACTGTTTTTT.

This chain joins TRBV5-1 and TRBJ1-3; possible D gene TRBD1, 5 bases. Germline CDR1 SGHRS, CDR2 YFSETQ. Deletions cut 4 bases from V and 1 base from J, with 12 bases between. The CDR3 is made up of 15 amino acids. CDR3 DNA: TGCGCCAGCAGCCTTGACAGTACTTCTGGAAACACCATATATTTT. Translating gives CASSLDSTSGNTIYF.

This chain links TRBV6-5 with TRBJ1-1; D may be TRBD1 (5 bases). The ends were cut back, 4 bases at V and 4 bases at J, with 16 bases in the middle. CDR3 size: 15 residues. Germline-derived CDR1 and CDR2 are MNHEY and SVGAGI. DNA of the CDR3: TGTGCCAGCAGTTCCGGGGGGTTGGGCGCCACTGAAGCTTTCTTT. This translates into CASSSGGLGATEAFF.

The chain uses TRBV12-3 or TRBV12-4 and TRBJ1-2, with unresolved D. V was trimmed by 4 bases and J by 7 bases, leaving 13 bases between them. The CDR3 has 13 amino acids. This CDR3 is CASSSPEALGYTF. The DNA for the CDR3 is TGTGCCAGCAGTTCGCCTGAGGCCCTTGGCTACACCTTC.